This T cell receptor (beta chain) was observed in a study of blood T cell repertoires in COVID-19 (dated by TCRdb to about 2020). Background on the whole study: Collaborator samples came from the United States, Italy and Spain and covered acute and convalescent phases of COVID-19. Where available, HLA class I and class II types were taken from metadata supplied by the sample provider and were not determined by assay-based typing. Deeply sampled blood TCRbeta repertoires from subjects exposed to, actively infected with, or recovered from COVID-19 were included in the dataset. Samples were obtained from the ongoing ImmuneRACE study (first 160 participants) and from roughly 1,300 subjects provided by 6 global collaborators. A de-identified subject ID, COVID-19 status, age in years and sex were almost always included in the sample metadata. The repertoires were released in a freely available public database meant as a resource for research on the immune response to SARS-CoV-2. The material from the prospective study consisted of cDNA or gDNA derived from T cells, B-cell-depleted T cells, or PBMCs. General conclusions and limits of the study: How much clinical and demographic metadata was included differed by source and by participant, and the metadata was provided uncurated.

TCRbeta CDR3 regions were amplified from genomic DNA using the immunoSEQ Assay, a bias-controlled multiplex PCR. The paper's processing steps were these. The number of nucleated cells in each sample was estimated from the amplification of reference gene primers within the assay. To quantify the absolute abundance of each unique TCRbeta CDR3 rearrangement, sequence reads were collapsed and filtered. For each sample, productive Simpson clonality was calculated by taking the square root of Simpson's diversity index across productive rearrangements. TCRdb's version of the immuneACCESS table is confined to in-frame rearrangements and falls short of the full clone set. An unresolved V gene accounts for under half of the shortfall where checked; the remainder is of unknown origin. Clone size and V and J calls were adopted from that table, with D and trimming inferred from the DNA. The sample table shows about 140,000 clones, and about 83% are seen once. Roughly 4% of the sample is in the top ten clones.

Whole blood was collected in K2EDTA tubes by collaborating institutions according to the institutions' own protocols. For TCRbeta analysis, collaborator samples were shipped as frozen whole blood, as isolated PBMCs, or as DNA extracted from either sample type. A word on this clone: Its antigen target is currently unknown. Base quality data are lacking; no much larger clone is found one base away.

The germline V end is reduced by 4 bases and the J end by 1 base; junction bases left unmatched: 3. As encoded in the germline V gene (reference sequence), CDR1 is LGHDT while CDR2 is YNNKEL. The CDR3 goes from the cysteine to the phenylalanine over 15 residues. Just CDR3 DNA is preserved here, 45 bases in frame from base 1. This clonotype originated in a woman aged 40 to 50 with acute or convalescent COVID-19. The sequenced material came from peripheral blood. The chain was built from TRBV3-1 (or the pseudogene TRBV3-2) and TRBJ2-5; 10 nucleotides in the junction match TRBD2. The encoded CDR3 is CASSPSGGLQETQYF. The DNA sequence is given as TGTGCCAGCAGCCCTAGCGGGGGCCTCCAAGAGACCCAGTACTTC.